Below, one TCR beta chain is given with its context. In this sample, this clonotype turned up many times. What antigen it recognizes has not been identified. Within one base of it there is no much larger clone, and no base qualities were kept. The time point tag for this specimen amounts to: newly diagnosed GD, antithyroid drugs for less than 3 months. For both TCR sequencing and RNA sequencing, RNA was extracted from PBMCs using TRIzol. The diagnosis of Graves' disease followed American Thyroid Association guidelines. Recruitment of patients was carried out at an endocrinology department in Xi'an, China. Each patient gave roughly 10 milliliters of peripheral blood, collected in an EDTA anticoagulant tube. Ficoll Paque Plus density gradient separation was used to isolate PBMCs, and no further T cell sorting was done. RNA quality was checked with an Agilent 2100 Bioanalyzer and agarose gel, and concentration with a NanoDrop 2000.

The CDR3 goes from the cysteine to the phenylalanine over 14 residues. The kept DNA is CDR3 alone, 42 bases in frame from the first base. Trimming at the junction amounts to 0 bases on V and 3 bases on J, and the germline ends lie 10 bases apart. CDR1 and CDR2 are drawn from the germline V gene: SGHRS, YFSETQ. The data belong to a study of regulatory T cells in long-lasting Graves disease (dated by TCRdb to 2020 to 2023). Background for the entire study: Antithyroid drugs had been taken for less than 3 months by newly diagnosed Graves' disease patients. TCR sequencing covered roughly 13 persistent and some 20 newly diagnosed Graves' disease patients, some 33 samples in total. The study was registered as a clinical trial and conducted in China. This study used TCR sequencing and RNA sequencing of peripheral blood to compare persistent Graves' disease patients against newly diagnosed Graves' disease patients.

Library preparation employed multiplex PCR. For sequencing, an Illumina HiSeq 4000 was employed. TCR beta libraries were built with iRepertoire HTBI primers and Arm-PCR amplification of CDR3 regions. PCR products were gel purified before sequencing. The original methods were these. Gene usage analysis of CDR3 amino acid clonotypes used the 62 TRBV and around 14 TRBJ segments found across samples. COPE and FqMerger were used to merge the filtered high-quality paired reads into contigs. BLAST was used to align contigs to the IMGT TRBV, TRBD and TRBJ reference genes, and CDR3 was defined following IMGT. Any clonotype with a frequency above 0.1% was classified as a highly expanded clone. Shannon entropy served as the measure of repertoire diversity, while the Gini coefficient captured V-J evenness. Public clonotypes were defined as clonotypes shared by more than one individual. TCRdb redid the processing of the public reads, applying fastp at Q25 and MiXCR, and retained in-frame beta chains. Entries are consolidated by CDR3 protein sequence, retaining the most common genes and DNA. The V and J calls follow TCRdb's processing rather than the paper's. This sample comprises 350,000 to 550,000 distinct CDR3 sequences, approximately 15% of them detected only once. Of the sample, approximately 15% is held by the ten largest clones.

Broad study findings and their caveats: Compared with newly diagnosed patients, patients with persistent Graves' disease had lower TCR Shannon entropy and fewer highly expanded clones, which suggests clonal expansion. Sequencing and analysis were limited to the TCR beta chain. The authors noted that the small sample size was a limitation that may lower accuracy. Peripheral blood alone was examined, since thyroid tissue, which constituted the primary lesion, could not be accessed. Persistent disease showed preferential use of TRBV28, TRBJ1-2 and TRBJ2-5, whereas newly diagnosed disease favored TRBV20-1 and TRBJ2-1. Patients with persistent disease shared more public clonotypes (around 2,500) than newly diagnosed patients did (more than 900).

The sample was also reused in another study, on T cells in Graves' hyperthyroidism and ophthalmopathy. In that second paper, the authors write: Graves' hyperthyroidism was defined as stable when no progression to ophthalmopathy occurred over 18 months of follow-up. Hyperthyroidism patients were newly diagnosed, with disease duration under 2 months, and aged 18 to 65 years. Patients with uncontrolled infections, other autoimmune diseases, pregnancy or lactation were excluded. Diagnoses were based on clinical symptoms, serum thyroxine and TRAb, thyroid ultrasound and orbital computed tomography. The TCR CDR3 was subjected to a first round of RT-PCR using the HTBI primer set and the Qiagen OneStep RT-PCR kit. Most expanded thyroid clonotypes (frequency above 0.001) were also detected in blood, suggesting blood repertoires may reflect thyroid immune responses. A 13 V-J signature model separated ophthalmopathy from stable hyperthyroidism, with approximately 87% sensitivity and about 81% specificity in cross-validation and 80%/75% in testing. During validation, the model predicted progression to ophthalmopathy a median of roughly 7.1 months ahead of onset, with roughly 65% sensitivity and 72.22% specificity. To identify distinguishing TCR V-J signatures, a discovery cohort of roughly 100 patients was used, comprising 43 with Graves' ophthalmopathy and 55 to 65 with stable Graves' hyperthyroidism. An independent validation cohort of under 20 hyperthyroidism patients and 17 patients who later progressed to ophthalmopathy tested prospective prediction of ophthalmopathy. The 95 to 100 discovery patients were randomly divided into training and test sets at a 7:3 ratio. The study also compared thyroid tissue and blood T-cell repertoires from a handful of Graves' hyperthyroidism patients. Once sampling was done, hyperthyroidism patients were given methimazole at a starting dose of 30 mg daily, whereas ophthalmopathy patients were given high-dose intravenous methylprednisolone. A second multiplex PCR round built the libraries, followed by size selection and purification. Paired-end sequencing of the libraries was performed with 100 bp reads on an Illumina HiSeq2000. SOAPnuke was used to process the raw data, with reads discarded if the reads contained adapters or uncalled bases, had a mean Phred below 15, or lacked an exact constant-primer or identifier match. High-quality paired reads were merged with COPE v1.2.5, and unique nucleotide sequences were defined as clonotypes. Clonotypes were aligned to IMGT TRBV, TRBD and TRBJ reference segments using MiTCR v1.1. The analysis was restricted to V-J combinations with a frequency above 0.0001, which together covered 99.2% of the repertoires. A TCS score was defined as the ratio between F50 (clonal expansion) and ExV (chaos), using BLOSUM62-based TCRdist between CDR3 peptides within each V-J. Welch's t-statistics and random forest reduced approximately 520 V-J features to fewer than 15, which were used in a naive Bayes classifier (R e1071). No statistical method was used to set the sample size in advance, and investigators knew the group allocation. TCR Vbeta CDR3 sequencing of 130 to 150 peripheral blood samples (over 40 ophthalmopathy, 75 to 85 hyperthyroidism and some 17 progressor patients) is reported in the paper.

Recombination joined TRBV5-1 with TRBJ2-7, and TRBD1 may be the D gene, going by 5 matching bases. The clonotype originates from a woman between 45 and 65 years old with Graves disease. Donor details come from another sample of the same person, matched by shared clones. The starting material was peripheral blood mononuclear cells (PBMCs), obtained at new diagnosis, from a patient treated with antithyroid drugs. The CDR3 sequence is CASSLEGLVYEQYF. The DNA sequence is as follows: TGCGCCAGCAGCTTGGAGGGGTTAGTCTACGAGCAGTACTTC.